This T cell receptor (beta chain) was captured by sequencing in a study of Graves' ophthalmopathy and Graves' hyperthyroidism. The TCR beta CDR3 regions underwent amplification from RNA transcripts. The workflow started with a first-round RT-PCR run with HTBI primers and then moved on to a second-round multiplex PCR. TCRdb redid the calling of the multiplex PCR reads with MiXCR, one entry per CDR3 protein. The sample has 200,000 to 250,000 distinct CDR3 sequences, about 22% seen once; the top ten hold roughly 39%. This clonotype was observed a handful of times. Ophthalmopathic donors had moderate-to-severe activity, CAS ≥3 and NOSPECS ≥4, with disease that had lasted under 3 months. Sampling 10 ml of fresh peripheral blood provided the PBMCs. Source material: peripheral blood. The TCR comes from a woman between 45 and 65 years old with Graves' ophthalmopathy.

CDR3 sequence: CASSLDGLPPGYTF. The CDR3 bases are TGCGCCAGCAGCTTGGACGGACTTCCCCCTGGCTACACCTTC. The V call is TRBV5-1, the J call TRBJ1-2; D is ambiguous. The V gene's germline CDR1 is SGHRS and CDR2 YFSETQ. The V and J ends lost 0 bases and 7 bases respectively, with 13 bases between them. The CDR3 spans 14 residues. The full variable domain, rest sourced from reference TRBV5-1 and TRBJ1-2, is KAGVTQTPRYLIKTRGQQVTLSCSPISGHRSVSWYQQTPGQGLQFLFEYFSETQRNKGNFPGRFSGRQFSNSRSEMNVSTLELGDSALYLCASSLDGLPPGYTFGSGTRLTVV.